This T cell receptor beta chain appears in the sequencing data of a study of blood T cell repertoires in COVID-19. Looked up from germline, CDR1 is MDHEN and CDR2 is SYDVKM. Trimming took 8 bases from V and 1 from J; bases not matched to a gene: 2. CDR3 length: 13 residues. Clones were read by immunoSEQ multiplex PCR, and TCRdb kept only the in-frame ones, dropping some. This sample has tens of thousands of clones, with about 83% found just once. By share, this clone ranks as medium-sized. The sequenced material came from peripheral blood. The TCR originated in a man under 40 with COVID-19, enrolled during active disease. The rearrangement links TRBV28 to TRBJ2-7; 10 positions agree with TRBD1. The CDR3: CASRDRGSYEQYF. CDR3 nucleotides: TGTGCCAGCCGGGACAGGGGTTCCTACGAGCAGTACTTC.